Below, one T cell receptor beta chain is given with its context. The target antigen is unknown. Donors were Caucasian adults residing in Nashville, Tennessee, USA. This record comes from a study of shared clonotypes between healthy human individuals. Study observations and caveats: Clonotypes which were not shared had lower generation probabilities than clonotypes that all four donors shared. Naive subsets usually exceeded memory subsets in estimated richness.

This CDR3 spans 15 amino acids. Germline loops: CDR1 MNHEY, CDR2 SMNVEV (reference sequence). V trimming: 5 bases; J trimming: 3 bases; junction bases outside the gene matches: 6. Measured with immunoSEQ multiplex PCR; TCRdb has only the in-frame clones, and not every one. In the table there are some 1,600,000 clones, approximately 98% of which are singletons. This sequence joins TRBV27 and TRBJ2-7, with 11 bases fitting TRBD1. The sample was naive CD4+ T cells sorted from blood. Subset indicated: CD45RA+ positively selected. The sequence was collected from a man aged 25-40 years in good health. CDR3 in DNA: TGTGCCAGCAGTCGGACAGGGGGCTTCGTCTACGAGCAGTACTTC. Translated: CASSRTGGFVYEQYF.